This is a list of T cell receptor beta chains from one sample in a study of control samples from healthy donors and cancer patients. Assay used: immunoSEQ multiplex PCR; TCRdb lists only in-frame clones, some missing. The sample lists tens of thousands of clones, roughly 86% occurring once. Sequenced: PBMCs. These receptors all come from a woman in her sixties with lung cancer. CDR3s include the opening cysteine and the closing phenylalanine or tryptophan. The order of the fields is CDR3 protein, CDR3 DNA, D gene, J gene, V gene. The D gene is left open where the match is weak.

CASGDISGNTIYF TGTGCCAGTGGCGACATCTCTGGAAACACCATATATTTT . TRBJ1-3 TRBV19
CASSYSMMATNEKLFF TGTGCCAGCAGTTACTCGATGATGGCAACTAATGAAAAACTGTTTTTT . TRBJ1-4 TRBV6-6
CASSFFSTAFYNQPQHF TGTGCCAGCAGCTTTTTTTCCACGGCCTTTTACAATCAGCCCCAGCATTTT . TRBJ1-5 TRBV5-5
CASRIQGTYEQYF TGTGCCAGCAGGATACAGGGTACCTACGAGCAGTACTTC . TRBJ2-7 TRBV12-3/TRBV12-4
CASSQVWEETQYF TGCGCCAGCAGCCAGGTCTGGGAAGAGACCCAGTACTTC . TRBJ2-5 TRBV4-1
CASRADRPFF TGTGCCAGCAGGGCGGACAGGCCGTTTTTT TRBD1 TRBJ1-4 TRBV2
CAWSGRGELFF TGTGCCTGGAGTGGGAGGGGGGAGCTGTTTTTT . TRBJ2-2 TRBV30
CASSQNPGVNYGYTF TGCGCCAGCAGCCAAAACCCGGGCGTTAACTATGGCTACACCTTC . TRBJ1-2 TRBV4-1
CASSVSGTDTQYF TGTGCCAGCAGCGTGTCCGGCACAGATACGCAGTATTTT . TRBJ2-3 TRBV5-4
CASSPPGMSGNTIYF TGTGCCAGCTCACCCCCCGGGATGTCTGGAAACACCATATATTTT . TRBJ1-3 TRBV18